This TCR beta chain stems from a study of T cells in Graves' hyperthyroidism and ophthalmopathy. V lost 5 bases to trimming and J lost 5 bases, with 19 bases between them. This CDR3 contains 14 residues. CDR1 DFQATT and CDR2 SNEGSKA come from the germline V gene (reference sequence). It was RNA transcripts that yielded the amplified TCR beta CDR3 regions. The study used the HTBI primer set for a first-round RT-PCR of the TCR CDR3. MiXCR, applied by TCRdb to the multiplex PCR reads, yields one record per CDR3 protein. The sample comprises 300,000 to 450,000 distinct CDR3 sequences, more than 13% of which are singletons, and approximately 29% rests with the top ten.

The chain is built from TRBV20-1 and TRBJ2-7; possibly TRBD1 for D (6 bases). The receptor comes from a woman between 25 and 40 years old with Graves' hyperthyroidism. Sequencing input: blood. CDR3 in amino acids: CSADPGDRFDEQYF. The CDR3 DNA reads as TGCAGTGCTGACCCCGGAGACAGGTTCGACGAGCAGTACTTC.